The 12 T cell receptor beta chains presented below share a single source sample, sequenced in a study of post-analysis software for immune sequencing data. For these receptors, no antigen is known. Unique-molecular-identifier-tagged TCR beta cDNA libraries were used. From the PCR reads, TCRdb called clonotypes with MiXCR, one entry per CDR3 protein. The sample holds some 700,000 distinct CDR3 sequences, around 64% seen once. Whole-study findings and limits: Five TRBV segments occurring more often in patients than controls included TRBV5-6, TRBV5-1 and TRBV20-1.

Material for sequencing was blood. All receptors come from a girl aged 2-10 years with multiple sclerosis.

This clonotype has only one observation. CDR3 loop: CSVDPYFTDTQYF. The CDR3 DNA reads TGCAGCGTTGACCCCTACTTCACAGATACGCAGTATTTT. This chain links TRBV29-1 with TRBJ2-3; no reliable D call. The germline gives CDR1 SQVTM, CDR2 ANQGSEA. Trimming took off 3 bases at V and 2 bases at J, with 9 bases between the two ends. This CDR3 comprises 13 residues.

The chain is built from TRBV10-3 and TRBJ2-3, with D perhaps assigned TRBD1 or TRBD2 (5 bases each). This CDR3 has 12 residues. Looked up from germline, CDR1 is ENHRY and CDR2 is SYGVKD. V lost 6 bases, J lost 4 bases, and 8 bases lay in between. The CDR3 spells CAISRDPDTQYF. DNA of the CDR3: TGTGCCATCAGCCGGGACCCAGATACGCAGTATTTT.

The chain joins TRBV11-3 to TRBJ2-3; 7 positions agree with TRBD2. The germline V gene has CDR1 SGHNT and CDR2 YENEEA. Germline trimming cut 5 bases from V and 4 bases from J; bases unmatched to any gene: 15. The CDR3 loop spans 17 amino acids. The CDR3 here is CASSPWGGDSEADTQYF. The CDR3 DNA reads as TGTGCCAGCAGCCCGTGGGGAGGGGACTCCGAGGCAGATACGCAGTATTTT.

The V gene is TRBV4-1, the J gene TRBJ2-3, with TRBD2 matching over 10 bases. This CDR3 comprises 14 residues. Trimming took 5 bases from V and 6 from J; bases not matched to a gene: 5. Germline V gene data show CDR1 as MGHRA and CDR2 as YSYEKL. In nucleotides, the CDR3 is TGCGCCAGCAGCGAAGCGGGAGGGCCTGATACGCAGTATTTT. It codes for CASSEAGGPDTQYF.

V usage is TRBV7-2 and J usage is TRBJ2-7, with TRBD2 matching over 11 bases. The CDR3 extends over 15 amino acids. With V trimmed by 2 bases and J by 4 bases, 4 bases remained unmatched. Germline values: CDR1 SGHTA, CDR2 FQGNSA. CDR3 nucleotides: TGTGCCAGCAGCTTAATTAGCGGGGGGGCTTACGAGCAGTACTTC. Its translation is CASSLISGGAYEQYF.

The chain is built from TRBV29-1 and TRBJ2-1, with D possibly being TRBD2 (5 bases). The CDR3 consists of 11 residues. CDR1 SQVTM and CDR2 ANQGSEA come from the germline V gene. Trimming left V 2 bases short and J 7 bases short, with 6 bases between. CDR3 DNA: TGCAGCGTTGAAAGGAGGAATGAGCAGTTCTTC. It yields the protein CSVERRNEQFF.

The chain's CDR3 is CASSPEGQRTEQYF. The CDR3 DNA reads TGTGCCAGCAGTCCAGAGGGGCAGAGGACCGAGCAGTACTTC. The rearrangement joins TRBV12-3 or TRBV12-4 to TRBJ2-7; the D gene could be TRBD1 or TRBD2 (5 bases each). Trimming stripped 5 bases from V and 6 bases from J, with 17 bases between. The CDR3 runs to 14 residues.

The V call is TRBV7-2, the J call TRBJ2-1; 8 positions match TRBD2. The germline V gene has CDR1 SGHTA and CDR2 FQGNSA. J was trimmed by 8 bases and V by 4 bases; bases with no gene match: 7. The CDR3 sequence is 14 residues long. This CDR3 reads CASSSPTSDDEQFF. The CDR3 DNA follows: TGTGCCAGCAGCTCCCCGACTAGCGACGATGAGCAGTTCTTC. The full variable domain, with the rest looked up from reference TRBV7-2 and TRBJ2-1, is GAGVSQSPSNKVTEKGKDVELRCDPISGHTALYWYRQSLGQGLEFLIYFQGNSAPDKSGLPSDRFSAERTGGSVSTLTIQRTQQEDSAVYLCASSSPTSDDEQFFGPGTRLTVL.

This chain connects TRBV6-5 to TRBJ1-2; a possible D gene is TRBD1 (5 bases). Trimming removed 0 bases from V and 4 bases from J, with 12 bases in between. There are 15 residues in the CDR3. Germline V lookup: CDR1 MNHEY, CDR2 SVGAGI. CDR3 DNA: TGTGCCAGCAGTTACTCTCCTAGAGGGGCCTATGGCTACACCTTC. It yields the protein CASSYSPRGAYGYTF.

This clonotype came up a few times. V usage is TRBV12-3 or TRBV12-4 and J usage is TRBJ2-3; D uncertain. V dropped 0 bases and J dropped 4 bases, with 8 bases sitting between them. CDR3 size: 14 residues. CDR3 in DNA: TGTGCCAGCAGTTTAGCGTCGTCAGCAGATACGCAGTATTTT. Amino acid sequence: CASSLASSADTQYF.

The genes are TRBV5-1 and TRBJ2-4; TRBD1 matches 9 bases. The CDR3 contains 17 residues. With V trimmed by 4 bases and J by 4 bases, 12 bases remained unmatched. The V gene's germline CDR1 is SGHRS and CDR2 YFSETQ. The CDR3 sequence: CASSQNPTGQGKNIQYF. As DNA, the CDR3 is TGCGCCAGCAGCCAAAATCCGACAGGACAGGGGAAAAACATTCAGTACTTC.

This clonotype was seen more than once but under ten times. The CDR3 DNA reads TGTGCCAGCAGCTCAGTGCAGGGTACGAATAATGAGCAGTTCTTC. Translated, it gives CASSSVQGTNNEQFF. The chain carries TRBV7-9 and TRBJ2-1, with a possible D match to TRBD1 (5 bases). Trimming shortened V by 4 bases and J by 7 bases, and 17 bases separated the two germline ends. CDR1 and CDR2 (germline): SEHNR, FQNEAQ (reference sequence). This CDR3 is 15 amino acids long.